Sequencing of this T cell receptor beta chain was carried out in a study of blood T cell repertoires in COVID-19. Looking at the study overall: The United States, Italy and Spain provided the acute and convalescent COVID-19 samples. The analysed material was cDNA or gDNA that came from T cells, B-cell-depleted T cells, or PBMCs.

Profiled with immunoSEQ multiplex PCR; TCRdb holds only in-frame clones, not every one. The repertoire consists of 280,000 or so clones, with 85% occurring once and the leading ten covering roughly 13%. Trimming removed 4 bases from V and 1 base from J, with 8 bases in between. The CDR3 loop spans 15 amino acids. CDR1 and CDR2 from the germline V gene are MGHRA and YSYEKL. The chain combines TRBV4-1 with TRBJ1-6; no reliable D call. The source material was peripheral blood. This TCR derives from a human donor in a cohort sampled during active COVID-19. The CDR3 DNA reads as TGCGCCAGCAGCCGTGGCAGGTCCTATAATTCACCCCTCCACTTT. Translating it yields CASSRGRSYNSPLHF.